Following are 26 T cell receptor beta chains from one sample sequenced in a study of T cells after yellow fever vaccination. TCRdb used MiXCR to reprocess the 5' RACE reads, holding one entry per CDR3 protein. The table has about 300,000 distinct CDR3 sequences, around 6.8% seen once. The specimen comprised PBMCs, sampled around 45 days after the first yellow fever vaccination. The receptor source for this set is a young man who received the YFV17D yellow fever vaccine.

In this sample, this clonotype turned up many times. The chain combines TRBV7-8 with TRBJ2-7; D might be TRBD1 (5 bases). This CDR3 is 13 amino acids long. Trimming pared 6 bases from V and 3 bases from J, leaving 12 bases between. Germline V gives CDR1 SGHVS, CDR2 FQNEAQ. CDR3 residues: CASSLLGDYEQYV. The CDR3 DNA follows: TGTGCCAGCAGTCTTCTAGGGGACTACGAGCAGTACGTC.

This clonotype occurred a few times. The chain couples TRBV6-5 to TRBJ2-5; 7 nucleotides align to TRBD1. Germline CDR1 is MNHEY and CDR2 is SVGAGI. CDR3 size: 14 residues. V was clipped by 4 bases and J by 5 bases; unmatched bases: 7. CDR3 region: CASSSQGVWETQYF. CDR3 in DNA: TGTGCCAGCAGTTCGCAGGGGGTGTGGGAGACCCAGTACTTC.

The chain employs TRBV20-1 and TRBJ1-1; D possibly corresponds to TRBD1 (6 bases). The CDR3 loop spans 16 amino acids. CDR1 DFQATT and CDR2 SNEGSKA come from the germline V gene (reference sequence). V shed 5 bases and J shed 3 bases, with 22 bases lying between them. CDR3 sequence (DNA): TGCAGTGCTCCTGTCCCTCGTGAGGGGGGGTACACTGAAGCTTTCTTT. The encoded protein is CSAPVPREGGYTEAFF.

This clonotype showed up just a few times. The V call is TRBV7-2, the J call TRBJ2-3; 7 nucleotides line up with TRBD1. This CDR3 has 14 residues. Trimming cost V 6 bases and J 4 bases; bases outside gene matches: 7. CDR1 and CDR2 (germline): SGHTA, FQGNSA. The chain's CDR3 is CASRANRGADTQYF. DNA of the CDR3: TGTGCCAGCAGGGCTAACAGGGGAGCAGATACGCAGTATTTT.

This clonotype was recorded at least ten times. The chain combines TRBV2 with TRBJ2-5; 14 bases agree with TRBD2. V trimming: 6 bases; J trimming: 4 bases; junction bases outside the gene matches: 4. Germline lookup yields CDR1 SNHLY and CDR2 FYNNEI. The CDR3 sequence is 15 residues long. The CDR3 DNA reads TGTGCCAGCAGGAAGGGGACTAGCGGGGGAGAGACCCAGTACTTC. Protein: CASRKGTSGGETQYF.

This clonotype was picked up many times. The CDR3 is CASSRSAGQREQYF. As DNA, the CDR3 is TGTGCCAGCAGTCGATCCGCCGGGCAGAGGGAGCAGTACTTC. The rearrangement uses TRBV12-3 or TRBV12-4 and TRBJ2-7; D is uncertain. Trimming pared 5 bases from V and 7 bases from J, leaving 18 bases between. The CDR3 is 14 residues long.

In its sample, this clonotype was seen a few times. The V gene is TRBV5-1, the J gene TRBJ2-2; a possible D gene is TRBD1 (6 bases). This CDR3 is built from 14 residues. The V gene's germline CDR1 is SGHRS and CDR2 YFSETQ. V lost 2 bases and J lost 6, with 11 bases in between. The CDR3 sequence is CASSLWGPPGELFF. The CDR3 DNA reads TGCGCCAGCAGCTTATGGGGGCCACCCGGGGAGCTGTTTTTT.

This clonotype occurred a few times. The chain is built from TRBV4-2 and TRBJ1-4; 7 bases map to TRBD1. This CDR3 region has 14 residues. Per germline, CDR1 LGHNA and CDR2 YNFKEQ. Trimming took 4 bases from V and 3 from J; bases not matched to a gene: 2. CDR3 bases: TGTGCCAGCAGCCTGGGACAGTCTAATGAAAAACTGTTTTTT. Amino acids: CASSLGQSNEKLFF.

This clonotype was observed a few times. The chain couples TRBV18 to TRBJ1-4; D is unresolved. CDR3 length equals 15 residues. V lost 5 bases to trimming and J lost 1 base, with 11 bases between them. Per germline, CDR1 KGHSH and CDR2 LQKENI. The CDR3 sequence is CASSTRTGTNEKLFF. The CDR3 DNA follows: TGTGCCAGCTCAACTAGGACGGGAACTAATGAAAAACTGTTTTTT. Full variable domain (remainder filled in from reference TRBV18 and TRBJ1-4): NAGVMQNPRHLVRRRGQEARLRCSPMKGHSHVYWYRQLPEEGLKFMVYLQKENIIDESGMPKERFSAEFPKEGPSILRIQQVVRGDSAAYFCASSTRTGTNEKLFFGSGTQLSVL.

This chain joins TRBV29-1 and TRBJ1-1; D not certain. V gave up 2 bases and J gave up 1 base, with 8 bases separating them. The CDR3 covers 13 residues. From germline, CDR1 is SQVTM and CDR2 ANQGSEA. The CDR3 sequence is CSVELTSNTEAFF. CDR3 nucleotide sequence: TGCAGCGTTGAATTGACCTCGAACACTGAAGCTTTCTTT.

This clonotype was found a few times. The chain has TRBV6-5 and TRBJ2-1, with TRBD2 matching 12 bases. Germline V lookup: CDR1 MNHEY, CDR2 SVGAGI. The CDR3 runs to 18 residues. J was trimmed by 8 bases and V by 2 bases; bases with no gene match: 13. CDR3: CASSYTRRLAGGGDEQFF. In nucleotides, the CDR3 is TGTGCCAGCAGTTACACCCGTAGGCTAGCGGGGGGGGGAGATGAGCAGTTCTTC.

The chain couples TRBV3-1 to TRBJ2-3, with a tentative D call TRBD2 (6 bases). The ends were cut back, 4 bases at V and 1 base at J, with 15 bases in the middle. CDR1 and CDR2 (germline): LGHDT, YNNKEL (reference sequence). The CDR3 has 16 amino acids. The DNA for the CDR3 is TGTGCCAGCAGCCCCCAGACTGGGGAGGGCACAGATACGCAGTATTTT. It is translated as CASSPQTGEGTDTQYF.

The table lists this clonotype with a few counts. The gene calls are TRBV19 and TRBJ1-5; D perhaps matches TRBD1 (5 bases). The ends were cut back, 4 bases at V and 0 bases at J, with 7 bases in the middle. CDR3 length: 14 amino acids. CDR1 and CDR2 (germline): LNHDA, SQIVND (reference sequence). The CDR3 spells CASSKTDSNQPQHF. CDR3 DNA: TGTGCCAGTAGTAAGACAGATAGCAATCAGCCCCAGCATTTT. The full variable domain, rest sourced from reference TRBV19 and TRBJ1-5, is DGGITQSPKYLFRKEGQNVTLSCEQNLNHDAMYWYRQDPGQGLRLIYYSQIVNDFQKGDIAEGYSVSREKKESFPLTVTSAQKNPTAFYLCASSKTDSNQPQHFGDGTRLSIL.

This clonotype was counted ten times or more. This rearrangement joins TRBV5-1 to TRBJ1-1, with no clear D. V shed 0 bases and J shed 0 bases, with 9 bases lying between them. The CDR3 is made up of 15 amino acids. The V gene's germline CDR1 is SGHRS and CDR2 YFSETQ. CDR3 nucleotides: TGCGCCAGCAGCTTGGCTCAGAACATGAACACTGAAGCTTTCTTT. Protein: CASSLAQNMNTEAFF.

The rearrangement links TRBV5-1 to TRBJ2-5; D remains unclear. The V end lost 0 bases, the J end lost 5 bases, and 8 bases lay between the germline ends. The germline V gene encodes CDR1 SGHRS and CDR2 YFSETQ. CDR3 length equals 13 residues. CDR3 nucleotide sequence: TGCGCCAGCAGCTTGGGTTTTGGGGAGACCCAGTACTTC. Its translation: CASSLGFGETQYF. The variable domain in full, with the rest retrieved from reference TRBV5-1 and TRBJ2-5, is KAGVTQTPRYLIKTRGQQVTLSCSPISGHRSVSWYQQTPGQGLQFLFEYFSETQRNKGNFPGRFSGRQFSNSRSEMNVSTLELGDSALYLCASSLGFGETQYFGPGTRLLVL.

This clonotype was detected a few times. The CDR3 bases are TGTGCCAGCAGCCCAGGGACTAGCGGGGGCTACGAGCAGTACTTC. Translation gives CASSPGTSGGYEQYF. The chain recombines TRBV7-2 with TRBJ2-7, with 14 bases lining up with TRBD2. V shed 5 bases, J shed 3 bases, and the junction held 3 bases outside the gene matches. The CDR3 extends over 15 amino acids. Germline V gene data show CDR1 as SGHTA and CDR2 as FQGNSA.

The rearrangement uses TRBV5-4 and TRBJ1-4, with D perhaps TRBD1 (6 bases). The length of the CDR3 is 18 residues. V lost 0 bases and J 8 bases, leaving 23 bases between the germline ends. Per germline, CDR1 SGHNT and CDR2 YYREEE (reference sequence). CDR3 coding DNA: TGTGCCAGCAGCTTGGGGGGGATTGGTCCTTCCCAGGGGGAAAAACTGTTTTTT. This sequence encodes CASSLGGIGPSQGEKLFF.

A word on this clonotype: A much larger clone differs by one base, so this may be a read error. This chain links TRBV9 with TRBJ2-1; D unclear. CDR1 is SGDLS, CDR2 YYNGEE, per germline. The CDR3 loop spans 12 amino acids. With 2 bases removed from V and 3 bases from J, the gap between germline ends came to 3 bases. DNA of the CDR3: TGTGCCAGCAGCGTCGGCTACAATGAGCAGTTCTTC. This translates into CASSVGYNEQFF.

The chain employs TRBV5-4 and TRBJ2-1, with D maybe TRBD1 (6 bases). V lost 4 bases and J 6 bases, leaving 14 bases between the germline ends. This CDR3 comprises 14 residues. Germline loops: CDR1 SGHNT, CDR2 YYREEE (reference sequence). CDR3 residues: CASSDTGWGNEQFF. The DNA of the CDR3 is TGTGCCAGCAGCGACACAGGGTGGGGCAATGAGCAGTTCTTC. The complete variable domain, with remaining parts taken from reference TRBV5-4 and TRBJ2-1, reads ETGVTQSPTHLIKTRGQQVTLRCSSQSGHNTVSWYQQALGQGPQFIFQYYREEENGRGNFPPRFSGLQFPNYSSELNVNALELDDSALYLCASSDTGWGNEQFFGPGTRLTVL.

This clonotype was seen repeatedly, ten times or more. The rearrangement uses TRBV20-1 and TRBJ2-3; TRBD1 aligns across 10 bases. This CDR3 is 17 amino acids long. V lost 0 bases and J lost 1; bases outside the gene matches: 7. CDR1 DFQATT and CDR2 SNEGSKA come from the germline V gene (reference sequence). The CDR3 coding sequence is TGCAGTGCTAGAGACTTCTCCGGACAGGGGGGCACAGATACGCAGTATTTT. Its translation: CSARDFSGQGGTDTQYF.

V is TRBV30 and J is TRBJ2-3, with a weak D call TRBD1 (6 bases). The germline V and J ends were trimmed by 4 bases and 4 bases, with 21 bases remaining between them. In germline, CDR1 is GTSNPN, CDR2 SVGIG (reference sequence). CDR3 length: 16 residues. The CDR3 sequence: CAWTRMGRGVADTQYF. CDR3 DNA: TGTGCCTGGACTCGTATGGGCAGGGGAGTTGCAGATACGCAGTATTTT.

A few counts support this clonotype. The chain employs TRBV4-2 and TRBJ1-4; 8 bases are a match to TRBD1. Germline values: CDR1 LGHNA, CDR2 YNFKEQ. This CDR3 has 16 residues. The V segment lost 2 bases and the J segment 7 bases; nucleotides outside the gene matches: 9. This CDR3 is CASSQPQGRGREKLFF. CDR3 bases: TGTGCCAGCAGCCAACCTCAGGGCAGGGGGCGTGAAAAACTGTTTTTT.

This clonotype was detected ten times or more. This chain connects TRBV3-1 to TRBJ2-3, with TRBD2 matching 10 bases. CDR3 length: 15 residues. With 4 bases clipped from V and 2 bases from J, the junction kept 3 bases outside the gene matches. CDR1 is LGHDT, CDR2 YNNKEL, per germline (reference sequence). The CDR3 here is CASSPSGGPTDTQYF. The CDR3 region has the DNA TGTGCCAGCAGCCCTAGCGGGGGTCCCACAGATACGCAGTATTTT.

This clonotype turned up a few times. The chain recombines TRBV4-3 with TRBJ1-1; 8 nucleotides line up with TRBD1. The CDR3 is 13 residues long. Trimming took 2 bases from V and 7 from J; bases not matched to a gene: 3. The germline V gene has CDR1 LGHNA and CDR2 YSLEER. The CDR3 DNA is TGCGCCAGCAGCCAAACAGGGGGGGGTGAAGCTTTCTTT. Translation gives CASSQTGGGEAFF.

This clonotype appeared once. The J gene is TRBJ2-6, the V gene TRBV5-1; 15 positions agree with TRBD2. This CDR3 has 18 residues. Germline V gene data show CDR1 as SGHRS and CDR2 as YFSETQ. The J segment lost 3 bases and the V segment lost 4 bases, leaving 5 bases of the junction unmatched. The CDR3 DNA reads as TGCGCCAGCAGCCGCGGACTAGCGGGGGGGTTTGGGGCCAACGTCCTGACTTTC. Translating gives CASSRGLAGGFGANVLTF.

In this sample, this clonotype turned up many times. This chain joins TRBV14 and TRBJ2-5; D ambiguous. Germline V lookup: CDR1 SGHDN, CDR2 FVKESK. The CDR3 extends over 14 amino acids. V was clipped by 6 bases and J by 4 bases, with 15 bases between them. The CDR3 DNA sequence: TGTGCCAGCAGTAGGGCAGGCCGGGCAGAGACCCAGTACTTC. The encoded protein is CASSRAGRAETQYF.